The clone carrying this T cell receptor (beta chain) was detected only once. The data originate from a study of blood T cell repertoires in COVID-19. Looked up from germline, CDR1 is MNHEY and CDR2 is SMNVEV (reference sequence). This CDR3 is 16 amino acids long. The ends lost 3 bases at V and 5 bases at J; junction bases unmatched: 10. Original handling: Estimates of nucleated cell counts were drawn from the amplification of reference gene primers. TCRdb keeps only in-frame clones here, not all; method: immunoSEQ multiplex PCR. V and J calls and clone size are copied from that table; D and trimming were computed from the DNA. The data show about 160,000 clones, approximately 90% seen once.

The rearrangement links TRBV27 to TRBJ2-5; the match to TRBD1 covers 9 bases. The TCR comes from a man between 18 and 35 years old with acute or convalescent COVID-19. Sample: peripheral blood. The CDR3 here is CASSFLPGQGSETQYF. In DNA form, the CDR3 reads TGTGCCAGCAGTTTCCTCCCGGGACAGGGCTCGGAGACCCAGTACTTC.